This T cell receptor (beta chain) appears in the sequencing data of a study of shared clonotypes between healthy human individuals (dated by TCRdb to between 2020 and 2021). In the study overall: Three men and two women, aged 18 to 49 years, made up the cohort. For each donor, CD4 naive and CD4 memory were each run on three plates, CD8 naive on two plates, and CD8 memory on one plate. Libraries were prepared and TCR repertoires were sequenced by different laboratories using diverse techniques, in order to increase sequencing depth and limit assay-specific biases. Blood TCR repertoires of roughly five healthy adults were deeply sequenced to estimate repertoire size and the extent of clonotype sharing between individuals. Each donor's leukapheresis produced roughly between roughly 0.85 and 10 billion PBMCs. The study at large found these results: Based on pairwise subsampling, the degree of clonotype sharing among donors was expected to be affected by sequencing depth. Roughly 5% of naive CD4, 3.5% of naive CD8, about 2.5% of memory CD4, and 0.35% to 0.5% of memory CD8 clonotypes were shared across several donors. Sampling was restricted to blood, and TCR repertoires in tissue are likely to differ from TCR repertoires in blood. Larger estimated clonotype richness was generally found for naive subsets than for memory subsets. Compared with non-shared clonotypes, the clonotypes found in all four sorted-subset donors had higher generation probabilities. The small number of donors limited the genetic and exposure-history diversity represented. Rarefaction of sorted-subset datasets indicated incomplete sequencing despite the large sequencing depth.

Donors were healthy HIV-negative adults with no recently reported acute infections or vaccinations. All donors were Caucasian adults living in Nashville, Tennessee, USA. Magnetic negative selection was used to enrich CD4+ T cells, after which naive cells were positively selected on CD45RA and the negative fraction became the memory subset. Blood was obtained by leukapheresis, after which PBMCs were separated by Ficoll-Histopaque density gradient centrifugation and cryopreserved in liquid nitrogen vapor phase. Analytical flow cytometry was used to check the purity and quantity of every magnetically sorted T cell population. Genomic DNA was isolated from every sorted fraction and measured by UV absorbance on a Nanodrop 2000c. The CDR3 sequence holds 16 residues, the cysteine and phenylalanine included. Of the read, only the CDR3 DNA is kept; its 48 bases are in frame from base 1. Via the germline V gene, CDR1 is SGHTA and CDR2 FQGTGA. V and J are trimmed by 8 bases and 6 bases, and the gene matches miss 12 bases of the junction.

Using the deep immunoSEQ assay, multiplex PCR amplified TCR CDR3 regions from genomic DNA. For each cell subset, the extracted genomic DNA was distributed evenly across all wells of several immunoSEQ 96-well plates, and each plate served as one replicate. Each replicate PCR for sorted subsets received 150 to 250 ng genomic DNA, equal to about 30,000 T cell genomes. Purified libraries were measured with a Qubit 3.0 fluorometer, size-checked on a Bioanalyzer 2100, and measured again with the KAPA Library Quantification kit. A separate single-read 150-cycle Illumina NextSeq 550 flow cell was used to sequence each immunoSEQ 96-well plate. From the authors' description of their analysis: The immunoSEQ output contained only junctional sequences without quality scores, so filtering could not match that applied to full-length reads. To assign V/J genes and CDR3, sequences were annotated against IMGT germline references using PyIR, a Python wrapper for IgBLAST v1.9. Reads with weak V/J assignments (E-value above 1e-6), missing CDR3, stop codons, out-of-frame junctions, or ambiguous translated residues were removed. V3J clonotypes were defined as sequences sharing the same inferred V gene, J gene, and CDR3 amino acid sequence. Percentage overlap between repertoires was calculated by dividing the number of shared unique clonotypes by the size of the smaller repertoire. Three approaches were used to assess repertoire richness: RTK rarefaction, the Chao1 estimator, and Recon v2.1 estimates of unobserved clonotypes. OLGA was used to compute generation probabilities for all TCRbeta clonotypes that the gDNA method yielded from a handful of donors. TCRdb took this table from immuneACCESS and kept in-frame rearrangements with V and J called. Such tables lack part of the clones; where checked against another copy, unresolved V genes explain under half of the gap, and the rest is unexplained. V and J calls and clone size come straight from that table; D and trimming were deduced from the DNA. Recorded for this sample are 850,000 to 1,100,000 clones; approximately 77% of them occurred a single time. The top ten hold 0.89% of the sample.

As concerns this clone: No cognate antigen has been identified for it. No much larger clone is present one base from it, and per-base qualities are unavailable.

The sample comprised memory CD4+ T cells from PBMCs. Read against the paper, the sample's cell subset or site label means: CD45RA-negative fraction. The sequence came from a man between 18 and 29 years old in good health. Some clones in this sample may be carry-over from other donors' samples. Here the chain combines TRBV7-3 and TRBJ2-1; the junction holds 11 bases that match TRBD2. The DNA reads TGTGCCAGCGGAAGACTAGCGGGAACAGGGGGCAATGAGCAGTTCTTC. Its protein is CASGRLAGTGGNEQFF.